The 24 T cell receptor beta chains reported below all come from one sample, sequenced in a study of blood T cells in healthy people across ages. Alongside a J-beta primer mix, a sample-barcoded 5' primer served in a second PCR lasting about 6 to 11 cycles. TCRdb reprocessed the 5' RACE reads via MiXCR and lists one record per CDR3 protein. The data contain hundreds of thousands of distinct CDR3 sequences, 45% to 50% of them seen just once; the ten biggest clones take up roughly 34%. The sample taken for sequencing was blood. These receptors originate from a woman aged 60-70 years in good health.

The chain combines TRBV18 with TRBJ1-2; 7 bases match TRBD1. Germline-derived CDR1 and CDR2 are KGHSH and LQKENI. The length of the CDR3 is 16 residues. V shed 3 bases and J 2 bases; nucleotides not matched to a gene: 9. CDR3: CASSPVSQGVNYGYTF. CDR3 in DNA: TGTGCCAGCTCACCCGTATCCCAGGGGGTGAACTATGGCTACACCTTC.

This clonotype was counted between two and nine times. The rearrangement joins TRBV28 to TRBJ2-7, with no clear D. V lost 6 bases to trimming and J lost 0 bases, with 15 bases between them. The length of the CDR3 is 15 residues. Germline V gene sequence: CDR1 MDHEN, CDR2 SYDVKM. This chain's CDR3 is CASRPEQKSSYEQYF. The CDR3 coding sequence is TGTGCCAGCAGACCCGAGCAGAAGAGCTCCTACGAGCAGTACTTC.

This chain joins TRBV21-1 and TRBJ2-7; the table's D call, TRBD1, was not checked against the DNA. TRBV21-1 is a pseudogene locus. The CDR3 is 15 residues long. The CDR3, as DNA: TGTGCCAGCAGCAGTACGACAGGAACCATCCACGAGCAGTACTTC. Translating gives CASSSTTGTIHEQYF.

This clonotype was seen a handful of times. J is TRBJ2-5 and V is TRBV5-1; no clear D gene. The DNA matches TRBJ2-7 better at its end, which makes the J call doubtful. The CDR3 sequence is 13 residues long. The germline gives CDR1 SGHRS, CDR2 YFSETQ. The CDR3 nucleotides read TGCGCCAGCAGCCCAAGTCAGAGCCGCGAGCAGTACTTC. Protein: CASSPSQSREQYF.

This rearrangement joins TRBV18 to TRBJ2-7; D is unresolved. The length of the CDR3 is 14 residues. The germline V gene encodes CDR1 KGHSH and CDR2 LQKENI. Trimming cost V 3 bases and J 2 bases, with 11 bases left between them. CDR3 bases: TGTGCCAGCTCACCTGCCAGGAACCCCTACGAGCAGTACTTC. Translating it yields CASSPARNPYEQYF.

The chain couples TRBV20-1 to TRBJ2-3, with TRBD2 identical over 7 bases. J gave up 2 bases and V 0 bases, and 8 bases lay outside the gene matches. The CDR3 is 16 amino acids. Per germline, CDR1 DFQATT and CDR2 SNEGSKA (reference sequence). The DNA for the CDR3 is TGCAGTGCTAGAGATATCCTAGCGGAGCTCACAGATACGCAGTATTTT. Its protein product is CSARDILAELTDTQYF.

The chain employs TRBV5-1 and TRBJ2-5; a possible D gene is TRBD1 (6 bases). The CDR3 has 18 amino acids. Deletions cut 2 bases from V and 5 bases from J, with 25 bases between. The germline V gene encodes CDR1 SGHRS and CDR2 YFSETQ. CDR3 sequence reads: CASSFWPGGGRVLETQYF. The CDR3 DNA reads TGCGCCAGCAGCTTTTGGCCTGGGGGCGGACGGGTACTGGAGACCCAGTACTTC.

This chain uses TRBV7-3 with TRBJ2-7; possible D gene TRBD1, 5 bases. CDR1 is SGHTA, CDR2 FQGTGA, per germline. Deletions cut 5 bases from V and 3 bases from J, with 11 bases between. The CDR3 is 13 amino acids. The CDR3 protein is CASSLPGLYEQYF. The CDR3 DNA follows: TGTGCCAGCAGCCTACCAGGGCTCTACGAGCAGTACTTC.

This chain connects TRBV6-5 to TRBJ2-6, with TRBD2 as a possible D gene (5 bases). Germline CDR1 is MNHEY and CDR2 is SVGAGI. The CDR3 length is 16 residues. V gave up 5 bases and J gave up 2 bases, with 13 bases separating them. CDR3 sequence reads: CASSAEGLTGANVLTF. CDR3 sequence (DNA): TGTGCCAGCAGTGCTGAGGGCCTAACTGGGGCCAACGTCCTGACTTTC.

This clonotype appeared a few times. This sequence joins TRBV7-9 and TRBJ2-3; TRBD2 matches at 10 bases. Germline V lookup: CDR1 SEHNR, CDR2 FQNEAQ (reference sequence). The J segment lost 7 bases and the V segment lost 2 bases, leaving 6 bases of the junction unmatched. The CDR3 is 15 amino acids. The chain's CDR3 is CASSLPSSGSYTQYF. The CDR3, as DNA: TGTGCCAGCAGCTTACCCTCTAGCGGGAGCTATACGCAGTATTTT.

The rearrangement links TRBV28 to TRBJ2-5; 10 bases agree with TRBD2. This CDR3 contains 13 residues. Trimming cost V 11 bases and J 11 bases; bases outside gene matches: 14. Per the germline V gene, CDR1 is MDHEN and CDR2 is SYDVKM. CDR3 region: CAEGGTSASEQYF. The DNA for the CDR3 is TGTGCCGAGGGGGGGACTAGCGCCAGTGAGCAGTACTTC.

The chain is built from TRBV9 and TRBJ2-7; possibly TRBD2 for D (6 bases). The J call may be faulty, since TRBJ2-5 better matches the DNA end. Germline V gene sequence: CDR1 SGDLS, CDR2 YYNGEE. CDR3 length: 15 residues. The CDR3 nucleotides read TGTGCCAGCAGCTTCCGGGGGACCGGCGATGAGACCCAGTACTTC. Amino acids: CASSFRGTGDETQYF.

This clonotype was recorded many times. The rearrangement uses TRBV7-9 and TRBJ2-3, with 8 positions matching TRBD2. Trimming took 5 bases from V and 0 from J; bases not matched to a gene: 10. The CDR3 loop spans 17 amino acids. From germline, CDR1 is SEHNR and CDR2 FQNEAQ (reference sequence). This CDR3 reads CASSPGLSGASTDTQYF. CDR3 sequence (DNA): TGTGCCAGCAGCCCCGGACTTAGCGGGGCAAGCACAGATACGCAGTATTTT.

The J gene is TRBJ2-4, the V gene TRBV5-1; 8 positions agree with TRBD1. The closer fit of TRBJ2-7 to the DNA end suggests the J call may be wrong. The CDR3 loop spans 14 amino acids. CDR1 is SGHRS and CDR2 is YFSETQ in the germline V gene. The CDR3 sequence is CASSSWTGSNEQYF. DNA for the CDR3: TGCGCCAGCAGCTCCTGGACAGGGTCCAACGAGCAGTACTTC.

This chain uses TRBV7-2 with TRBJ2-7, with D possibly matching TRBD2 (6 bases). The CDR3 sequence is 14 residues long. With 5 bases removed from V and 6 bases from J, the gap between germline ends came to 17 bases. Per germline, CDR1 SGHTA and CDR2 FQGNSA. The CDR3 nucleotides are TGTGCCAGCAGCGATCAGGGAGGCACGGGCGAGCAGTACTTC. This encodes CASSDQGGTGEQYF.

This clonotype was counted only a few times. This chain joins TRBV18 and TRBJ2-3; D perhaps matches TRBD1 (6 bases). Germline CDR1 reads KGHSH; CDR2 reads LQKENI. There are 14 residues in the CDR3. Between the trimmed V and J ends, which lost 2 bases and 3 bases, there was a span of 9 bases. CDR3: CASSPFQGTDTQYF. CDR3 DNA sequence: TGTGCCAGCTCACCATTCCAGGGGACAGATACGCAGTATTTT. Full variable domain (missing parts from reference TRBV18 and TRBJ2-3): NAGVMQNPRHLVRRRGQEARLRCSPMKGHSHVYWYRQLPEEGLKFMVYLQKENIIDESGMPKERFSAEFPKEGPSILRIQQVVRGDSAAYFCASSPFQGTDTQYFGPGTRLTVL.

This clonotype was found a few times. The rearrangement links TRBV29-1 to TRBJ2-1, with unresolved D. The CDR3 has 12 amino acids. Germline CDR1 SQVTM, CDR2 ANQGSEA. Trimming removed 4 bases at V and 6 bases at J, with 10 bases between. CDR3 sequence (DNA): TGCAGCGTTGTTAAAGGAACCAATGAGCAGTTCTTC. Residues: CSVVKGTNEQFF.

The rearrangement joins TRBV10-3 to TRBJ2-1, with 8 bases fitting TRBD1. The V segment lost 3 bases and the J segment 3 bases; nucleotides outside the gene matches: 4. Per germline, CDR1 ENHRY and CDR2 SYGVKD. The CDR3 loop spans 15 amino acids. The DNA for the CDR3 is TGTGCCATCAGTGACGGGACAGGCCACTACAATGAGCAGTTCTTC. It encodes CAISDGTGHYNEQFF.

This clonotype has just a few counts. V gene TRBV20-1 combines with J gene TRBJ2-1; the D is unclear. Germline V gene data show CDR1 as DFQATT and CDR2 as SNEGSKA (reference sequence). Between the trimmed V and J ends, which lost 6 bases and 7 bases, there was a span of 16 bases. The length of the CDR3 is 13 residues. The CDR3 is CSASPRLGNEQFF. As DNA, the CDR3 is TGCAGTGCCAGCCCCAGGTTAGGTAATGAGCAGTTCTTC.

V usage is TRBV27 and J usage is TRBJ2-4; 10 bases fit TRBD2. With V trimmed by 5 bases and J by 0 bases, 13 bases remained unmatched. The CDR3 covers 19 residues. The germline V gene has CDR1 MNHEY and CDR2 SMNVEV (reference sequence). Written as DNA, the CDR3 is TGTGCCAGCAGTCGGCTAGCGGGAGAAGGCGCGAGAGCCAAAAACATTCAGTACTTC. This codes for CASSRLAGEGARAKNIQYF.

A note on this clonotype: Being one base from a much bigger clone, this may be a read error. The V call is TRBV4-2, the J call TRBJ2-7; 9 bases are shared with TRBD1. The CDR3 runs 14 residues. Germline V CDR1 and CDR2: LGHNA, YNFKEQ. CDR3 sequence reads: CTSSQTGGSYEQYF. The DNA for the CDR3 is TGTACCAGCAGCCAGACAGGGGGCTCCTACGAGCAGTACTTC.

This clonotype showed up many times. V gene TRBV5-1 combines with J gene TRBJ2-5; 9 bases agree with TRBD1. CDR3 size: 14 residues. After removal of 4 bases from V and 4 bases from J, the junction contained 5 bases not matched to a gene. The germline gives CDR1 SGHRS, CDR2 YFSETQ. CDR3 sequence: CASSPRTGAETQYF. The CDR3, as DNA: TGCGCCAGCAGCCCCAGGACAGGGGCAGAGACCCAGTACTTC.

The chain employs TRBV7-9 and TRBJ2-5, with D possibly TRBD1 on 6 matching bases. V lost 4 bases and J 5 bases, leaving 14 bases between the germline ends. The CDR3 is made up of 14 amino acids. Germline CDR1 SEHNR, CDR2 FQNEAQ (reference sequence). CDR3 nucleotide sequence: TGTGCCAGCAGCTCAGCAGGGGTCGGGGAGACCCAGTACTTC. Amino acids: CASSSAGVGETQYF.

This rearrangement joins TRBV27 to TRBJ1-2, with 7 bases matching TRBD1. CDR3 length equals 15 residues. V shed 3 bases and J 3 bases; nucleotides not matched to a gene: 7. Germline V lookup: CDR1 MNHEY, CDR2 SMNVEV (reference sequence). CDR3 region: CASSLSNQGDYGYTF. CDR3 bases: TGTGCCAGCAGTTTGTCAAATCAGGGGGACTATGGCTACACCTTC.